The text below deals with one T cell receptor beta chain. Some clones are missing from TCRdb's copy, which holds only in-frame ones; the method was immunoSEQ multiplex PCR. Of roughly 180,000 clones listed, over 70% are singletons. This sample was included in a study of blood T cell repertoires in COVID-19. J gave up 6 bases and V 3 bases, and 4 bases lay outside the gene matches. The CDR3 is 14 amino acids. Germline V gene lookup returns CDR1 LGHDT and CDR2 YNNKEL (reference sequence). Enrolment of Seattle patients took place during active infection, and they were followed longitudinally. The rearrangement uses TRBV3-1 (or the pseudogene TRBV3-2) and TRBJ1-4, with 7 bases lining up with TRBD1. The clonotype comes from a woman aged 40-49 years with COVID-19, enrolled during active disease. The sample taken for sequencing was peripheral blood. The CDR3 is CASSHRTGYEKLFF. The CDR3 DNA follows: TGTGCCAGCAGCCATCGGACAGGCTATGAAAAACTGTTTTTT.